This TCR beta chain is drawn from a study of shared clonotypes between healthy human individuals. Findings and caveats of the study: Non-shared clonotypes displayed generation probabilities falling below those of clonotypes present in all four donors. Expectations were that clonotype sharing among donors would be affected by sequencing depth. Clonotypes that were shared across a handful of donors made up approximately 5.1% of naive CD4 clonotypes.

V shed 5 bases, J shed 7 bases, and the junction held 7 bases outside the gene matches. The CDR3 consists of 14 residues. Germline values: CDR1 MDHEN, CDR2 SYDVKM. Cells designated naive CD8 were CD45RO-negative and were positively selected for CCR7, with terminally differentiated effector memory CD45RA+ cells excluded. Concerning this clone itself: Its antigen is unknown.

Here immunoSEQ multiplex PCR was the method, and the copy in TCRdb shows in-frame clones only, minus some. The sample lists just over 2,000,000 clones; about 95% were seen once. Sequencing was performed on naive CD8+ T cells sorted from blood. The origin of this receptor is a man between 18 and 29 years old in good health. The gene calls are TRBV28 and TRBJ1-2, with 10 bases matching TRBD1. In DNA form, the CDR3 reads TGTGCCAGCAGTCCCCCCGGGACAGGGGTTGGCTACACCTTC. Encoded protein: CASSPPGTGVGYTF.